Included here is one TCR beta chain sequence, with context. Its matching antigen is unknown. This may stem from a read error, because a much larger clone lies one nucleotide away. These data are taken from a study of T-cell memory formation after mild COVID-19. Study-wide background: Each donor largely had its own TCR clusters.

Points from the study as a whole: What remained unconfirmed was the SARS-CoV-2 specificity of second-wave clones peaking on day 37. A subset of responding clones appeared in pre-infection memory, suggesting cross-reactive memory joined.

A single record per CDR3 protein comes from TCRdb applying MiXCR to the 5' RACE reads. The table lists about 200,000 distinct CDR3 sequences, roughly 10% of them singletons. The CDR3 has 11 residues. Per the germline V gene, CDR1 is SEHNR and CDR2 is FQNEAQ (reference sequence). V was shortened by 1 base and J by 6 bases, with 4 bases between the two germline ends. The chain joins TRBV7-9 to TRBJ2-7; D not certain. This receptor was taken from a man between 18 and 29 years old who had mild COVID-19 (a few samples of this study predate the infection). Cell type and time point are not known. The material sequenced was PBMCs or a T cell subset sorted from them (not recorded which). The CDR3 DNA follows: TGTGCCAGCAGCTTAGGAGTCGAGCAGTACTTC. It translates to CASSLGVEQYF.